A selection of T cell receptor beta chains follows, all from one sample in a study of cytomegalovirus exposure and HLA in healthy donors. Method: immunoSEQ multiplex PCR; TCRdb's copy keeps in-frame clones and lacks some. The table has some 140,000 clones, roughly 84% seen once. Input material: PBMCs. The receptors stem from a human donor in good health. Each CDR3 is given without its conserved first and last residue.

v_call cdr3_aa
TRBV29-1 SVVNTEAF
TRBV7-9 ASSWGQGNGYT
TRBV5-6 ASSLWFQGGNTEAF
TRBV18 ASSPTLAGGQGQY
TRBV6-5 ASSSPGGYNEQF
TRBV5-1 ASSTGQDNYGYT
TRBV13 ASSSRTRMNTEAF
TRBV7-2 ASSLDGRGSPLH
TRBV5-1 ASSSLGTGYNEQF
TRBV5-1 ASSLDSYNEQF
TRBV11-2 ASSYGPGWQETQY
TRBV2 ASSNGQGVNQPQH
TRBV30 SYRASYEQY
TRBV5-4 ASSLVGTERTGELF
TRBV25-1 ASSVSGSVGTGELF
TRBV5-6 ASSLTVTNEKLF
TRBV7-2 ASSLTGFGGELF
TRBV7-2 ASSGQDGSWNSPLH
TRBV27 ASSQTGNPTYEQY
TRBV4-1 ASRPTGSKTNNEKLF
TRBV7-9 ASSTRTGVDYGYT
TRBV25-1 ASRGTTGGVDTEAF
TRBV20-1 SATTGDVF
TRBV28 ASRVAGSSYNEQF
TRBV28 ASRPRGPVQPQH
TRBV7-3 ASSLHRALRGSSYNEQF
TRBV23-1 ASKPGQGEWANLNTEAF
TRBV4-1 ASSPVGGKNEQY
TRBV5-4 ASSLATAQETQY
TRBV6-5 ASSSLFNEQF
TRBV6-1 ATTGASNQPQH
TRBV5-1 ASSLGTGPIGYEQY
TRBV4-1 ASSRGLAGSGGETQY
TRBV19 ASSTGTGERETQY
TRBV4-1 ASSQVPRGGTYNEQF
TRBV4-1 ASSQDHREETQY
TRBV6-5 ASSSPRDLGNPEQF
TRBV7-2 ASSLRGYQNEQF
TRBV20-1 SARGDGGYT
TRBV19 ASSILTGGYGYT
TRBV18 ASSEQTGFGEKLF
TRBV19 ASSQTSGSYEQY
TRBV27 ASSPWSSGSETQY
TRBV5-1 ASSGGRGSDWELF
TRBV7-6 ASSPPSGRGEQY
TRBV6-6 ASSYEGYTIY
TRBV6-6 ASSPTARVGGYT
TRBV6-1 ASSEGAPGNQPQH
TRBV15 ATSPTGDSTDTQY
TRBV10-3 AATGANTDTQY
TRBV10-1 ASKADTKNTEAF
TRBV28 ASSPAGARYEQY
TRBV19 ASSLRTSGDTQY